A selection of T cell receptor beta chains follows, all from one sample in a study of blood T cell repertoires in COVID-19. Here immunoSEQ multiplex PCR was the method, and the copy in TCRdb shows in-frame clones only, minus some. Seen here are some 250,000 clones, approximately 82% observed once, and the top ten hold about 15%. The sample taken for sequencing was PBMCs or T cells enriched from blood (not recorded which). These receptors came from a man aged 35 to 55 who had recovered from COVID-19. Each CDR3 is given with its conserved first and last residue. A D gene is named only where the DNA matches it firmly. Size is stated for part of the rows, as once, few or many counts, or as a class when the clone is expanded.

clone size	V gene	J gene	D gene	CDR3 protein	CDR3 DNA
few	TRBV6-2/TRBV6-3	TRBJ1-2	NA	CASSTLDSPHFYGYTF	TGTGCCAGCAGTACCCTAGACAGCCCTCATTTTTATGGCTACACCTTC
NA	TRBV7-2	TRBJ2-1	NA	CASSFGPGVNEQFF	TGTGCCAGCAGCTTCGGCCCGGGTGTTAATGAGCAGTTCTTC
NA	TRBV6-5	TRBJ2-7	NA	CASSEKPYEQYF	TGTGCCAGCTCCGAGAAACCCTACGAGCAGTACTTC
NA	TRBV2	TRBJ1-1	NA	CASSPQARNTEAFF	TGTGCCAGCAGTCCACAGGCCCGGAACACTGAAGCTTTCTTT
NA	TRBV7-3	TRBJ2-1	TRBD2	CASSISGGALYNEQFF	TGTGCCAGCAGCATTAGCGGGGGGGCCCTCTACAATGAGCAGTTCTTC
once	TRBV7-9	TRBJ1-5	NA	CASSSSRVDNQPQHF	TGTGCCAGCAGCTCTTCTCGGGTTGACAATCAGCCCCAGCATTTT
NA	TRBV6-5	TRBJ1-6	NA	CASNSVGGDSPLHF	TGTGCCAGCAACTCCGTAGGGGGGGATTCACCCCTCCACTTT
NA	TRBV28	TRBJ1-5	NA	CASSSLGGRNNQPQHF	TGTGCCAGCAGTTCCCTCGGGGGGCGCAACAATCAGCCCCAGCATTTT
NA	TRBV7-8	TRBJ1-2	TRBD1	CASSDRRDREGGYTF	TGTGCCAGCAGCGACCGCCGGGACAGGGAAGGAGGCTACACCTTC
NA	TRBV7-6	TRBJ2-3	TRBD1	CASSPRDRGRDTQYF	TGTGCCAGCAGCCCCCGGGACAGGGGCAGGGATACGCAGTATTTT
NA	TRBV30	TRBJ1-2	NA	CAWSTGKWGYTF	TGTGCCTGGAGCACGGGGAAGTGGGGCTACACCTTC
NA	TRBV5-1	TRBJ1-2	NA	CASSLADPVTNGYTF	TGCGCCAGCAGCTTGGCGGACCCGGTGACTAATGGCTACACCTTC
NA	TRBV6-2/TRBV6-3	TRBJ2-2	TRBD1	CASSSRDSPTGELFF	TGTGCCAGCAGCAGCCGGGACAGTCCCACCGGGGAGCTGTTTTTT
NA	TRBV30	TRBJ1-1	NA	CAWTGDLTEAFF	TGTGCCTGGACAGGGGATCTCACTGAAGCTTTCTTT
NA	TRBV28	TRBJ2-7	NA	CASSFVGRNPYEQYF	TGTGCCAGCAGTTTTGTCGGGAGAAACCCCTACGAGCAGTACTTC
NA	TRBV9	TRBJ2-1	TRBD2	CASSRSGGDYNEQFF	TGTGCCAGCAGCCGTAGCGGGGGGGACTACAATGAGCAGTTCTTC
NA	TRBV9	TRBJ1-6	NA	CASSVGEGSSPLHF	TGTGCCAGCAGCGTAGGGGAGGGTAGTTCACCCCTCCACTTT
once	TRBV18	TRBJ2-7	TRBD2	CASSPFPGLLTDEQYF	TGTGCCAGCTCACCGTTCCCGGGACTATTGACCGACGAGCAGTACTTC
NA	TRBV10-2	TRBJ1-1	TRBD1	CASSGPGQGLSRTEAFF	TGCGCCAGCAGTGGTCCGGGACAGGGACTTTCAAGGACTGAAGCTTTCTTT
NA	TRBV19	TRBJ2-7	TRBD1	CASRNRGAYEQYF	TGTGCCAGTAGGAACAGGGGAGCCTACGAGCAGTACTTC
NA	TRBV6-1	TRBJ2-7	TRBD1	CASSEWGQGAYEQYF	TGTGCCAGCAGTGAATGGGGACAGGGGGCCTACGAGCAGTACTTC
NA	TRBV19	TRBJ2-5	NA	CASRGGETQYF	TGTGCCAGTAGAGGGGGAGAGACCCAGTACTTC
NA	TRBV2	TRBJ2-2	NA	CASRRELNTGELFF	TGTGCCAGCAGGAGGGAACTAAACACCGGGGAGCTGTTTTTT